Shown below are 8 T cell receptor beta chains from a single sample sequenced in a study of vaccination and CD4 T cells after COVID-19. No antigen is known for these receptors. At the Johns Hopkins FTIC core, DNA taken from cultured CD4+ T cells was sequenced by way of the Oncomine TCR Beta short-read assay. TCRdb used MiXCR to reprocess the PCR reads, holding one entry per CDR3 protein. The table has over 12,000 distinct CDR3 sequences, approximately 57% seen once. This sample's treatment: roughly nine-day PBMC culture with coronavirus spike peptide pools or control peptides (ViraFEST assay). Material for sequencing was CD4+ T cells from blood, cultured in vitro. The receptors were sampled from a human donor who had recovered from COVID-19.

Points on this clonotype: The junction and the germline gene differ at one end; a read error may be behind it. The chain couples TRBV20-1 to TRBJ1-6; TRBD1 agrees at 9 bases. The CDR3 is 14 residues long. Germline CDR1 is DFQATT and CDR2 is SNEGSKA (reference sequence). DNA of the CDR3: TGCAGTGCTAACACAGGGGGCAGGGATTCACCCCTCCGCTTT. This sequence encodes CSANTGGRDSPLRF.

The chain links TRBV28 to TRBJ2-7; 12 nucleotides align to TRBD1. The germline gives CDR1 MDHEN, CDR2 SYDVKM. The CDR3 is made up of 16 amino acids. The V gene end was trimmed by 7 bases and the J gene end by 3 bases; junction bases not matched to a gene: 10. CDR3 DNA sequence: TGTGCCAGCATATCGGGACAGGGGGCGAGTATCTACGAGCAGTACTTC. Protein sequence: CASISGQGASIYEQYF. The full variable domain, its missing parts supplied by reference TRBV28 and TRBJ2-7, is DVKVTQSSRYLVKRTGEKVFLECVQDMDHENMFWYRQDPGLGLRLIYFSYDVKMKEKGDIPEGYSVSREKKERFSLILESASTNQTSMYLCASISGQGASIYEQYFGPGTRLTVT.

This clonotype appeared a few times. The rearrangement links TRBV6-5 to TRBJ1-1; the match to TRBD1 covers 8 bases. V gave up 1 base and J gave up 5 bases; unmatched junction bases: 6. Per germline, CDR1 MNHEY and CDR2 SVGAGI. CDR3 length equals 15 residues. The CDR3 coding sequence is TGTGCCAGCAGTTACTACATACAGGGGGGGACTGAAGCTTTCTTT. It is translated as CASSYYIQGGTEAFF.

This clonotype occurred a few times. The V and J genes are TRBV20-1 and TRBJ2-2; 12 nucleotides align to TRBD2. Germline lookup yields CDR1 DFQATT and CDR2 SNEGSKA (reference sequence). The length of the CDR3 is 14 residues. V trimming: 5 bases; J trimming: 6 bases; junction bases outside the gene matches: 4. This CDR3 is CSAGGLAGSGELFF. CDR3 nucleotides: TGCAGTGCTGGAGGACTAGCGGGATCCGGGGAGCTGTTTTTT.

The rearrangement uses TRBV12-3 or TRBV12-4 and TRBJ1-6; D uncertain. The germline V and J ends were trimmed by 3 bases and 13 bases, with 16 bases remaining between them. This CDR3 region has 14 residues. As DNA, the CDR3 is TGTGCCAGCAGTTTCTCAGTAGAGTTTTCGCCCCTCCACTTT. This translates into CASSFSVEFSPLHF.

This clonotype was seen more than once but under ten times. The V and J genes are TRBV27 and TRBJ2-1; TRBD2 agrees at 7 bases. V was pared by 4 bases and J by 6 bases, with 9 bases of the junction left unmatched. The germline gives CDR1 MNHEY, CDR2 SMNVEV (reference sequence). This CDR3 has 15 residues. The CDR3 spells CASSWSGIYVNEQFF. The CDR3 DNA sequence: TGTGCCAGCAGTTGGAGCGGGATTTACGTCAATGAGCAGTTCTTC.

In DNA, the CDR3 is TGCAGTGCTAGAGATATCGGCAGGGGGAATGAAAAACTGTTTTTT. This encodes CSARDIGRGNEKLFF. The chain is built from TRBV20-1 and TRBJ1-4; 7 bases align to TRBD1. Germline trimming cut 0 bases from V and 5 bases from J; bases unmatched to any gene: 6. The CDR3 has 15 amino acids. CDR1 and CDR2 (germline): DFQATT, SNEGSKA (reference sequence).

The V call is TRBV27, the J call TRBJ1-5, with D uncertain. The V and J ends lost 6 bases and 6 bases respectively, with 24 bases between them. Germline V gives CDR1 MNHEY, CDR2 SMNVEV (reference sequence). The CDR3 has 17 residues. The CDR3 loop is CASSPRERDGCGQPQHF. The CDR3 DNA reads as TGTGCCAGCAGCCCCCGAGAGAGAGACGGGTGCGGTCAGCCCCAGCATTTT.